A single sample gave rise to the 7 T cell receptor beta chains below, sequenced in a study of control samples from healthy donors and cancer patients. The data were produced by immunoSEQ multiplex PCR, yet TCRdb's version contains in-frame clones alone and is incomplete. The data show around 110,000 clones, nearly 95% seen once. The sequenced sample was blood. These receptor sequences come from a man younger than 45 in good health.

The rearrangement joins TRBV7-6 to TRBJ2-5, with D perhaps TRBD2 (7 bases). Germline CDR1 and CDR2: SGHVS and FNYEAQ. This CDR3 contains 15 residues. With 1 base removed from V and 5 bases from J, the gap between germline ends came to 14 bases. The CDR3 coding sequence is TGTGCCAGCAGCTTAGGCGGGGGACAATTGGAGACCCAGTACTTC. It yields the protein CASSLGGGQLETQYF. Full variable domain (rest looked up from reference TRBV7-6 and TRBJ2-5): GAGVSQSPRYKVTKRGQDVALRCDPISGHVSLYWYRQALGQGPEFLTYFNYEAQQDKSGLPNDRFSAERPEGSISTLTIQRTEQRDSAMYRCASSLGGGQLETQYFGPGTRLLVL.

The rearrangement links TRBV6-5 to TRBJ1-6; D might be TRBD1 (5 bases). The germline gives CDR1 MNHEY, CDR2 SVGAGI. This CDR3 comprises 15 residues. V lost 6 bases, J lost 0 bases, and 9 bases lay in between. The chain's CDR3 is CASSPGHSYNSPLHF. The CDR3 DNA reads TGTGCCAGCAGCCCAGGGCACTCCTATAATTCACCCCTCCACTTT.

The V call is TRBV27, the J call TRBJ1-1; D possibly corresponds to TRBD1 (5 bases). The V end was cut by 5 bases, the J end by 2 bases, with 6 bases between. This CDR3 has 12 amino acids. Per germline, CDR1 MNHEY and CDR2 SMNVEV (reference sequence). The DNA of the CDR3 is TGTGCCAGCAGTGACAGCAACACTGAAGCTTTCTTT. It specifies CASSDSNTEAFF.

The rearrangement links TRBV24-1 to TRBJ1-4, with 7 bases fitting TRBD1. This CDR3 has 15 residues. In germline, CDR1 is KGHDR, CDR2 SFDVKD. J was trimmed by 8 bases and V by 2 bases; bases with no gene match: 7. This CDR3 reads CATSDSTGTLEKLFF. In nucleotides, the CDR3 is TGTGCCACCAGTGATTCGACAGGGACTTTAGAAAAACTGTTTTTT.

The chain carries TRBV5-6 and TRBJ2-1; D may match TRBD1 or TRBD2 (6 bases each). The CDR3 is made up of 16 amino acids. V was pared by 1 base and J by 7 bases, with 18 bases between. Per germline, CDR1 SGHDT and CDR2 YYEEEE. The CDR3 coding sequence is TGTGCCAGCAGCTTGTACAGGGAGGTAATTAGGAATGAGCAGTTCTTC. Encoded protein: CASSLYREVIRNEQFF.

This chain connects TRBV7-9 to TRBJ1-1, with a possible D match to TRBD1 (5 bases). Germline V gene sequence: CDR1 SEHNR, CDR2 FQNEAQ (reference sequence). The CDR3 sequence is 16 residues long. The V gene lost 1 base and the J gene lost 3 bases, with 15 bases spanning the gap. CDR3 in amino acids: CASSLDSGGWDTEAFF. The CDR3 bases are TGTGCCAGCAGCTTAGATTCGGGGGGTTGGGACACTGAAGCTTTCTTT.

The chain joins TRBV20-1 to TRBJ2-7; D remains ambiguous. The length of the CDR3 is 11 residues. The germline V gene has CDR1 DFQATT and CDR2 SNEGSKA (reference sequence). Trimming cost V 4 bases and J 2 bases, with 6 bases left between them. The CDR3: CSAIDTYEQYF. The CDR3 coding sequence is TGCAGTGCTATCGACACCTACGAGCAGTACTTC.